This T cell receptor (beta chain) was sequenced during a study of cytomegalovirus exposure and HLA in healthy donors. Across the study: Counted in an early data release were roughly 81 million unique TCRs from HLA-typed donors.

Of note for this clone: What it binds is unknown.

Study-wide results and limits: Exclusion as indistinguishable affected some V segments, including TRBV6-2 and TRBV6-3.

The CDR3 length is 18 residues. Deletions cut 1 base from V and 6 bases from J, with 25 bases between. The germline gives CDR1 SGHDN, CDR2 FVKESK. Vbeta (60) and Jbeta (13) primers were used in the PCR. Assay: immunoSEQ multiplex PCR; the TCRdb copy retains only in-frame clones and omits some. Of some 120,000 clones in the sample, approximately 15% are singletons; the top ten hold about 2%. The sequenced sample consisted of PBMCs. The receptor comes from a woman between 18 and 29 years old in good health and CMV-seronegative. The gene calls are TRBV14 and TRBJ2-7; possibly TRBD2 for D (5 bases). The CDR3 loop reads CASSQVVWSGQATSEQYF. In nucleotides, the CDR3 is TGTGCCAGCAGCCAAGTTGTATGGAGCGGCCAGGCTACCTCCGAGCAGTACTTC.